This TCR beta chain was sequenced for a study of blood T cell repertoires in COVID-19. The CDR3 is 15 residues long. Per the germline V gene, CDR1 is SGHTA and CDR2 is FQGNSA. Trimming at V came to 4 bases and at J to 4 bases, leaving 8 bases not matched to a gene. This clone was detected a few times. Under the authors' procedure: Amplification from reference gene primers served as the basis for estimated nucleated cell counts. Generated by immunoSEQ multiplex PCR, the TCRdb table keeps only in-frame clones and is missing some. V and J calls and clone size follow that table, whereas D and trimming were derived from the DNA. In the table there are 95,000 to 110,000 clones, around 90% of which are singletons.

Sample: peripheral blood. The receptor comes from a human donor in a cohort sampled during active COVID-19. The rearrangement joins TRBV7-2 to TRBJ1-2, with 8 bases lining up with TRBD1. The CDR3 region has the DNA TGTGCCAGCAGCTACTCTGTGGGACAGGCCTATGGCTACACCTTC. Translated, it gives CASSYSVGQAYGYTF.